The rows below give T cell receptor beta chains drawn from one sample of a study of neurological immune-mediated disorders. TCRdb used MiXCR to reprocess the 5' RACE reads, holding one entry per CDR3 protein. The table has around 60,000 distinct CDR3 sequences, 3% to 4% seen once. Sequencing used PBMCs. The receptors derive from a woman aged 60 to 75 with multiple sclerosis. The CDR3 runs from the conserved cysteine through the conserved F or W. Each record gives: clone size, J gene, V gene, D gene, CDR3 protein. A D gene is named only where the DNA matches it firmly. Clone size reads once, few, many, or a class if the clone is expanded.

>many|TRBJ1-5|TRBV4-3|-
CASSPTDSNQPQHF
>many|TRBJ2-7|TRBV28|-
CASSLGRIGGNEQYF
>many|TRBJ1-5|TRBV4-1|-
CASSHGPHQPQHF
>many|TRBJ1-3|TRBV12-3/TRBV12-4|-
CASTGWGAGNTIYF
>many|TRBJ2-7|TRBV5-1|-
CASMEAGTYEQYF
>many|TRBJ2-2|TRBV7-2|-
CASSLVGTLNTGELFF
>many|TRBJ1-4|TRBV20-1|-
CSAPWAVNEKLFF
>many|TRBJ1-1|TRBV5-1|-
CASSYKQGNTEAFF
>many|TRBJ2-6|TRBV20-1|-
CSAGKIRGSGANVLTF
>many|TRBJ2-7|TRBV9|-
CASSVGQGRLYEQYF
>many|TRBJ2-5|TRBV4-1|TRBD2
CASSQGLTSGSSQETQYF
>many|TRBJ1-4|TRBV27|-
CASSLGVQANEKLFF
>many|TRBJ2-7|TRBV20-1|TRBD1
CSAATGTASYEQYF
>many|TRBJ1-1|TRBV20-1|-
CSASSQGTNTEAFF
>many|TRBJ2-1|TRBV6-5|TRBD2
CASSFMPTSGGYNEQFF